This is a list of T cell receptor beta chains from one sample in a study of blood T cells in healthy people across ages. TCRdb re-called the 5' RACE reads with MiXCR, one entry per CDR3 protein. The sample lists around 940,000 distinct CDR3 sequences, roughly 47% occurring once. Sequencing used blood. These receptors came from a woman aged 55 to 70 in good health. CDR3s include the opening cysteine and the closing phenylalanine or tryptophan. D genes are given only for firm matches. Only part of the rows carry a size: once, few, many, or a class if the clone is expanded.

D: TRBD2; size: few; V: TRBV3-1; J: TRBJ2-5; DNA: TGTGCCAGCAGCCCGGGGACTAGCTTGAACCAAGAGACCCAGTACTTC; CDR3: CASSPGTSLNQETQYF
D: TRBD1; size: NA; V: TRBV11-2; J: TRBJ2-7; DNA: TGTGCCAGCAGCAGCACCCGGACAGGGAATGAGCAGTACTTC; CDR3: CASSSTRTGNEQYF
D: TRBD1; size: NA; V: TRBV7-3; J: TRBJ1-2; DNA: TGTGCCAGCAGCCCGACAGGGTCGGGAGGAAATGGCTACACCTTC; CDR3: CASSPTGSGGNGYTF
D: TRBD2; size: NA; V: TRBV12-3/TRBV12-4; J: TRBJ2-3; DNA: TGTGCCAGCAGTAAGGCCACTAGCGGGAGTAGCACAGATACGCAGTATTTT; CDR3: CASSKATSGSSTDTQYF
D: NA; size: NA; V: TRBV7-6; J: TRBJ2-4; DNA: TGTGCCAGCAGCTTAGAATCCGGCAGGGCGAAAAACATTCAGTACTTC; CDR3: CASSLESGRAKNIQYF
D: NA; size: NA; V: TRBV5-1; J: TRBJ2-7; DNA: TGCGCCAGCAGCTTGGTTGGCTCCGCCGAGCAGTACTTC; CDR3: CASSLVGSAEQYF
D: NA; size: NA; V: TRBV18; J: TRBJ2-7; DNA: TGTGCCAGCTCCATTAATGGGCAGGGTGATTACGAGCAGTACTTC; CDR3: CASSINGQGDYEQYF
D: TRBD2; size: once; V: TRBV20-1; J: TRBJ2-7; DNA: TGCAGTGCTAGAGACCCTCGGACTAGCGGGAGGGCCTTGGGATCCTACGAGCAGTACTTC; CDR3: CSARDPRTSGRALGSYEQYF
D: NA; size: NA; V: TRBV9; J: TRBJ2-7; DNA: TGTGCCAGCAGCGTAGAAACCGCTCCCTACGAGCAGTACTTC; CDR3: CASSVETAPYEQYF
D: TRBD2; size: NA; V: TRBV7-2; J: TRBJ2-5; DNA: TGTGCCAGCAGCGCGCCGGGACTAGCGGGAGGTGTTGGCTACAATGAGCAGTACTTC; CDR3: CASSAPGLAGGVGYNEQYF
D: TRBD2; size: NA; V: TRBV9; J: TRBJ2-1; DNA: TGTGCCAGCAGCGCACGGTTAGCGGGAGGCCCCTGGAGTGGGGGTGAGCAGTTCTTC; CDR3: CASSARLAGGPWSGGEQFF
D: NA; size: NA; V: TRBV7-2; J: TRBJ2-5; DNA: TGTGCCAGCAGCTTAGAAGGGGTTCGAAGGGAGCAGTACTTC; CDR3: CASSLEGVRREQYF
D: TRBD2; size: few; V: TRBV7-9; J: TRBJ2-1; DNA: TGTGCCAGCAGACATTATCGGACTAGCGGGGATACCAATGAGCAGTTCTTC; CDR3: CASRHYRTSGDTNEQFF
D: NA; size: NA; V: TRBV11-3; J: TRBJ2-5; DNA: TGTGCCAGCAGCTTAGTGCCAGGGAGGACCCAGTACTTC; CDR3: CASSLVPGRTQYF
D: TRBD2; size: many; V: TRBV4-3; J: TRBJ2-7; DNA: TGCGCCAGCAGCCAAGATAGGGCTAGCGGGAGTAACGAGCAGTACTTC; CDR3: CASSQDRASGSNEQYF
D: TRBD2; size: once; V: TRBV7-2; J: TRBJ2-7; DNA: TGTGCCAGCAGCTTAGCGGGAGGGCCCGAATACGAGCAGTACTTC; CDR3: CASSLAGGPEYEQYF
D: TRBD2; size: NA; V: TRBV7-9; J: TRBJ2-3; DNA: TGTGCCGGCAGCCCTAGCGGGAGGGATACGCAGTATTTT; CDR3: CAGSPSGRDTQYF
D: NA; size: NA; V: TRBV12-3/TRBV12-4; J: TRBJ2-1; DNA: TGTGCCAGCAGTTTTCGCGAAGCAGGCTACAATGAGCAGTTCTTC; CDR3: CASSFREAGYNEQFF
D: NA; size: NA; V: TRBV20-1; J: TRBJ2-5; DNA: TGCAGTGCTAGAGCATGGGGAATTCAAGAGACCCAGTACTTC; CDR3: CSARAWGIQETQYF
D: NA; size: many; V: TRBV7-2; J: TRBJ2-3; DNA: TGTGCCAGCAGCTTAGCGACGAGGCCGCCCTGGGAAAGCACAGATACGCAGTATTTT; CDR3: CASSLATRPPWESTDTQYF
D: TRBD1; size: NA; V: TRBV24-1; J: TRBJ2-7; DNA: TGTGCCACCAGTGATTGCCTCGGACAGGGATCTTACTACGAGCAGTACTTC; CDR3: CATSDCLGQGSYYEQYF
D: NA; size: NA; V: TRBV29-1; J: TRBJ2-1; DNA: TGCAGCGTTGAAGACAACCGAAGCTCCTACAATGAGCAGTTCTTC; CDR3: CSVEDNRSSYNEQFF
D: NA; size: NA; V: TRBV15; J: TRBJ2-2; DNA: TGTGCCACCAACGTGCGGACAAAGAACACCGGGGAGCTGTTTTTT; CDR3: CATNVRTKNTGELFF
D: NA; size: NA; V: TRBV7-6; J: TRBJ1-2; DNA: TGTGCCAGCAGTTCACTCGGGGGGCTATGGGATGGCTACACCTTC; CDR3: CASSSLGGLWDGYTF
D: NA; size: NA; V: TRBV7-8; J: TRBJ2-5; DNA: TGTGCCAGCAGCAGTGCTAGAGGGAGTGAGACCCAGTACTTC; CDR3: CASSSARGSETQYF
D: NA; size: NA; V: TRBV7-9; J: TRBJ2-7; DNA: TGTGCCAGCAGCTTAGCAGGGATGGGCTACGAGCAGTACTTC; CDR3: CASSLAGMGYEQYF
D: NA; size: NA; V: TRBV15; J: TRBJ2-7; DNA: TGTGCCACCAGCAGAGCCCGGGACTCTTCCTACGAGCAGTACTTC; CDR3: CATSRARDSSYEQYF
D: TRBD2; size: NA; V: TRBV5-4; J: TRBJ2-6; DNA: TGTGCCAGCAGCCCCGGGGGGGTCTCCCCTTTACTCTCTGGGGCCAACGTCCTGACTTTC; CDR3: CASSPGGVSPLLSGANVLTF
D: NA; size: few; V: TRBV9; J: TRBJ2-3; DNA: TGTGCCAGCAGCGTAGCCGCCGGGACCCTCTTGGCAGATACGCAGTATTTT; CDR3: CASSVAAGTLLADTQYF
D: NA; size: NA; V: TRBV29-1; J: TRBJ1-4; DNA: TGCAGCGTTGGGGGGGAGTTCGGAAAACTGTTTTTT; CDR3: CSVGGEFGKLFF
D: NA; size: few; V: TRBV28; J: TRBJ1-4; DNA: TGTGCCAGCAGTCCCTTGCGGGAAATAAATGAAAAACTGTTTTTT; CDR3: CASSPLREINEKLFF
D: NA; size: NA; V: TRBV6-1; J: TRBJ1-1; DNA: TGTGCCAGCCTCTACTTCCATGGGGCAGAATTGAACACTGAAGCTTTCTTT; CDR3: CASLYFHGAELNTEAFF
D: TRBD1; size: NA; V: TRBV4-1; J: TRBJ2-7; DNA: TGCGCCAGCAGCCAAGATCCAGGGGGCTTCGAGTCCTACGAGCAGTACTTC; CDR3: CASSQDPGGFESYEQYF
D: TRBD1; size: NA; V: TRBV29-1; J: TRBJ1-2; DNA: TGCAGCGTTGAAAGGTCTGGGACAGGGGATGGCTACACCTTC; CDR3: CSVERSGTGDGYTF
D: NA; size: NA; V: TRBV15; J: TRBJ2-6; DNA: TGTGCCACCAGCAGAGATCACGGGAGCCCCGGGGCCAACGTCCTGACTTTC; CDR3: CATSRDHGSPGANVLTF
D: NA; size: NA; V: TRBV5-6; J: TRBJ2-4; DNA: TGTGCCAGCAGCTTGGATCGGCGAGGGCAGTACTTC; CDR3: CASSLDRRGQYF
D: TRBD2; size: NA; V: TRBV9; J: TRBJ2-3; DNA: TGTGCCAGCAGCACCACCGGGACTAGCGGCACAGATACGCAATATTTT; CDR3: CASSTTGTSGTDTQYF
D: NA; size: NA; V: TRBV12-3/TRBV12-4; J: TRBJ2-2; DNA: TGTGCCAGCAGTTTTAGAGGGGACCACACCGGGGAGCTGTTTTTT; CDR3: CASSFRGDHTGELFF
D: NA; size: NA; V: TRBV12-3/TRBV12-4; J: TRBJ2-4; DNA: TGTGCCACCGGAAGGGGGGTTGAGCAGTACTTC; CDR3: CATGRGVEQYF